This T cell receptor beta chain was sequenced for a study of identical twins. Germline loops: CDR1 SGHRS, CDR2 YFSETQ. The J segment lost 3 bases and the V segment lost 4 bases, leaving 9 bases of the junction unmatched. This CDR3 has 17 residues. For this clonotype: Its cognate antigen is unknown.

Unique molecular identifiers were present on the cDNA, which also gained a universal primer site by template switching. Each CDR3 protein is one row after TCRdb ran MiXCR on the 5' RACE reads. The sample holds about 690,000 distinct CDR3 sequences, 5.5% to 6.5% seen once. Findings of the study overall: The more abundant beta clonotypes in cord blood had fewer insertions, and memory repertoires did not show this. Models predicted too little out-of-frame TCR alpha sharing in monozygotic twins. In zero-insertion analyses, partial confounding could arise from invariant MAIT and iNKT cells.

Material for sequencing was naive T cells sorted from blood. This receptor was identified in a young man in good health. The chain joins TRBV5-1 to TRBJ2-1, with 11 bases matching TRBD2. The CDR3 bases are TGCGCCAGCAGCCGGGGGACTAGCGGAATTTTCTACAATGAGCAGTTCTTC. The encoded protein is CASSRGTSGIFYNEQFF.